This T cell receptor (beta chain) was identified during a study of blood T cell repertoires in COVID-19. Trimming took 6 bases from V and 0 from J, leaving 9 bases between them. The CDR3 sequence is 14 residues long. Germline CDR1 is SNHLY and CDR2 is FYNNEI. The assay was immunoSEQ multiplex PCR, and TCRdb's table has in-frame clones only and misses some. This sample has 310,000 or so clones; about nine tenths occur once, and the top ten carry around 10%. This receptor was taken from a woman between 25 and 40 years old with COVID-19, enrolled during active disease. The chain uses TRBV2 and TRBJ1-3; no clear D gene. Source material: peripheral blood. Here the CDR3 reads CASSPEGSGNTIYF. CDR3 coding DNA: TGTGCCAGCAGCCCGGAGGGCTCTGGAAACACCATATATTTT.